This T cell receptor (beta chain) was captured in a study of technical replicates of blood from a handful of donors. The germline V gene has CDR1 MNHEY and CDR2 SMNVEV (reference sequence). V lost 6 bases, J lost 1 base, and 16 bases lay in between. The CDR3 has 16 residues. Assay used: immunoSEQ multiplex PCR; TCRdb lists only in-frame clones, some missing. The data show around 80,000 clones, 93% seen once. This TCR derives from a human donor in good health. The rearrangement links TRBV27 to TRBJ2-1; possible D gene TRBD2, 6 bases. Sequenced input: T cells isolated from PBMCs. Here the CDR3 reads CASRVGGSGSYNEQFF. CDR3 DNA sequence: TGTGCCAGCAGGGTCGGGGGAAGTGGGTCCTACAATGAGCAGTTCTTC.